This T cell receptor beta chain was documented in a study of PD-1 blockade in classical Hodgkin lymphoma. Autologous stem cell transplantation was followed by relapse in every patient, and brentuximab vedotin exposure varied. Some clones are missing from TCRdb's copy, which holds only in-frame ones; the method was immunoSEQ multiplex PCR. The table has tens of thousands of clones, over 60% seen once; the top ten hold over 15%. In its sample, this clone was seen once. Germline CDR1 is SGHDT and CDR2 is YYEEEE. Trimming removed 0 bases at V and 4 bases at J, with 10 bases between. The CDR3 length is 14 residues.

The chain carries TRBV5-6 and TRBJ2-5, with D possibly matching TRBD1 (5 bases). The TCR comes from a human donor with classical Hodgkin lymphoma. Specimen: peripheral blood mononuclear cells (PBMCs), collected at baseline. The chain's CDR3 is CASSLADSRETQYF. CDR3 DNA: TGTGCCAGCAGCTTGGCCGACAGCCGAGAGACCCAGTACTTC.